This T cell receptor beta chain was obtained from a study of OX40 agonist ivuxolimab in advanced cancers. Assay: immunoSEQ multiplex PCR; the TCRdb copy retains only in-frame clones and omits some. This table has 20,000 to 30,000 clones, more than 70% appearing once. This clone was recorded only once. This CDR3 region has 16 residues. Germline lookup yields CDR1 MGHDK and CDR2 SYGVNS. V shed 6 bases and J 2 bases; nucleotides not matched to a gene: 11. The clonotype comes from an adult with an advanced solid tumor such as melanoma, head and neck, liver or kidney cancer. The starting material was CD4+ or CD8+ T cells sorted from blood, obtained in a trial of the OX40 agonist ivuxolimab. The chain links TRBV25-1 to TRBJ2-3, with 7 positions matching TRBD2. The CDR3 reads CASSPTSFPHTDTQYF. For the CDR3, the DNA is TGTGCCAGCAGCCCGACTAGCTTTCCGCACACAGATACGCAGTATTTT.